This T cell receptor beta chain was profiled in a study of breast tumors, draining lymph nodes, adjacent tissues. V dropped 5 bases and J dropped 4 bases, with 15 bases sitting between them. The CDR3 is 15 residues long. Germline V CDR1 and CDR2: LNHDA, SQIVND (reference sequence). Breast cancer patients provided tissue from their axillary draining lymph nodes. Findings of the study overall: Tumors had less TCR diversity than lymph nodes, more than nontumor tissue. Tumor T cell lymph node origin was a supported hypothesis, not proven. Tumor and nontumor repertoires were significantly more similar in luminal-like than in basal-like breast cancer.

This clonotype was seen at least ten times. Its cognate antigen is unknown. In TCRdb, the multiplex PCR reads were re-called with MiXCR into one record per CDR3 protein. The table includes 150,000 to 200,000 distinct CDR3 sequences, roughly 29% detected once. The chain joins TRBV19 to TRBJ2-1; D might be TRBD2 (6 bases). The source is a female donor with breast cancer. Some clones in this sample may be carry-over from other donors' samples. Sequences were obtained from axillary lymph node tissue. The CDR3 DNA sequence: TGTGCCAGTAGTCCTCGGGGGAGCACTTACAATGAGCAGTTCTTC. Amino acid sequence: CASSPRGSTYNEQFF.